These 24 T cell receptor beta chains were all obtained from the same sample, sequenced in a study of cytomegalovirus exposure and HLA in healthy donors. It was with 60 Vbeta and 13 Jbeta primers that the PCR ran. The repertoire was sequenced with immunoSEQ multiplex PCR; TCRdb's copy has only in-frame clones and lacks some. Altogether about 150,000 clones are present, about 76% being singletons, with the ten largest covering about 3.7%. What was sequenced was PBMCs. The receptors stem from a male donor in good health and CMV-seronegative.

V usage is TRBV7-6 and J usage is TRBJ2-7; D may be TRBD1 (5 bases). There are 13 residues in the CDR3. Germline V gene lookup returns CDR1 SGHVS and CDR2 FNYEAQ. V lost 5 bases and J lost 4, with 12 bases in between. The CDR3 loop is CASSAPPGYEQYF. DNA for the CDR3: TGTGCCAGCAGCGCCCCCCCAGGGTACGAGCAGTACTTC. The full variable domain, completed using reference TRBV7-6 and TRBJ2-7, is GAGVSQSPRYKVTKRGQDVALRCDPISGHVSLYWYRQALGQGPEFLTYFNYEAQQDKSGLPNDRFSAERPEGSISTLTIQRTEQRDSAMYRCASSAPPGYEQYFGPGTRLTVT.

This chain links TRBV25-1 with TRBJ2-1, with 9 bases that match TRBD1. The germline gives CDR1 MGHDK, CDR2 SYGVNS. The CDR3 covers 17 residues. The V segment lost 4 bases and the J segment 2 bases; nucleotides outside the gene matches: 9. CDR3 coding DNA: TGTGCCAGCAGTGGTTCCCCGGGACAGGGTCCCTACAATGAGCAGTTCTTC. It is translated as CASSGSPGQGPYNEQFF.

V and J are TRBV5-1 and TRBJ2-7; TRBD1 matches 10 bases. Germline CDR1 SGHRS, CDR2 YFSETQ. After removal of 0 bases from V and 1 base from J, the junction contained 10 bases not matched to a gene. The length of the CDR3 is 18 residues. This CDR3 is CASSLVIAGQGLSYEQYF. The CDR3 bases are TGCGCCAGCAGCTTGGTAATTGCGGGACAGGGGTTATCCTACGAGCAGTACTTC.

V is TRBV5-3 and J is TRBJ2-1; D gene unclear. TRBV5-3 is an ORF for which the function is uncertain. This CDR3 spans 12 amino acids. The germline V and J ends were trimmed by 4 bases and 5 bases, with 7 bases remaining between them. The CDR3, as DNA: TGTGCCAGAAGCGTTTCAAACAATGAGCAGTTCTTC. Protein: CARSVSNNEQFF.

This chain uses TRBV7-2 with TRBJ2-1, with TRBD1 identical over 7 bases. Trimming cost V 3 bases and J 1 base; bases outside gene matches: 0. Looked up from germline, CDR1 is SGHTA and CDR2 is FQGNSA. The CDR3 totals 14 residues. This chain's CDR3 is CASSLDRSYNEQFF. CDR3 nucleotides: TGTGCCAGCAGCTTGGACAGGTCCTACAATGAGCAGTTCTTC. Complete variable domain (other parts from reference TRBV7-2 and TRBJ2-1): GAGVSQSPSNKVTEKGKDVELRCDPISGHTALYWYRQSLGQGLEFLIYFQGNSAPDKSGLPSDRFSAERTGGSVSTLTIQRTQQEDSAVYLCASSLDRSYNEQFFGPGTRLTVL.

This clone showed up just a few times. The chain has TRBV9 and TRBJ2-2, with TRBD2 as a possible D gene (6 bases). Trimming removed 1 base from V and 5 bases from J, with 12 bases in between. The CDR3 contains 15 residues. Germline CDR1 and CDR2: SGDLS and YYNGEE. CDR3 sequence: CASSVTGSKTGELFF. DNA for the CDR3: TGTGCCAGCAGCGTAACCGGGAGTAAAACCGGGGAGCTGTTTTTT.

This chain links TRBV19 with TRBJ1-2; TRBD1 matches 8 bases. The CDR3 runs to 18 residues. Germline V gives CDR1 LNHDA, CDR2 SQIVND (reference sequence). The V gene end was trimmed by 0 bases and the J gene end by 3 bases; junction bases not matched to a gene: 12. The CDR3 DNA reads TGTGCCAGTAGTATAGAGAACAGGGGGAGACAACTTGACTATGGCTACACCTTC. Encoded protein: CASSIENRGRQLDYGYTF. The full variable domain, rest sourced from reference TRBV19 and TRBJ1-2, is DGGITQSPKYLFRKEGQNVTLSCEQNLNHDAMYWYRQDPGQGLRLIYYSQIVNDFQKGDIAEGYSVSREKKESFPLTVTSAQKNPTAFYLCASSIENRGRQLDYGYTFGSGTRLTVV.

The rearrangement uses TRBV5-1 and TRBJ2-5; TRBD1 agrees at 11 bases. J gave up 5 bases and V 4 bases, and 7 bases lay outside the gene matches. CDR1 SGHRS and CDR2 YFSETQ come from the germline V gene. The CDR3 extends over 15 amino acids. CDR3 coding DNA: TGCGCCAGCAGCCCCGGACAGGGGGCGCGGGAGACCCAGTACTTC. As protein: CASSPGQGARETQYF.

CDR3 protein: CASSVEQVSTDTQYF. CDR3 coding DNA: TGTGCCAGCAGCGTAGAACAGGTTAGCACAGATACGCAGTATTTT. This chain connects TRBV9 to TRBJ2-3, with D possibly being TRBD1 (5 bases). Trimming took off 0 bases at V and 0 bases at J, with 8 bases between the two ends. This CDR3 comprises 15 residues. The germline V gene encodes CDR1 SGDLS and CDR2 YYNGEE.

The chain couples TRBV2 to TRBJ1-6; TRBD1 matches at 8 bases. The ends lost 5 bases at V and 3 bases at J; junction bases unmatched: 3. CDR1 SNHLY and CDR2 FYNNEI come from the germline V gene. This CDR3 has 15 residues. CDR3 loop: CASSRGQGYNSPLHF. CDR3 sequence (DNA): TGTGCCAGCAGTCGAGGACAGGGCTATAATTCACCCCTCCACTTT.

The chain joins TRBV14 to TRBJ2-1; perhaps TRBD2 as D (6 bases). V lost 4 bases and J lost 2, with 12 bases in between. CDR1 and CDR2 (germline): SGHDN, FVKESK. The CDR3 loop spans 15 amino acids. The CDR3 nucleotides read TGTGCCAGCAGCCTTCGGGAGCTCCCCTACAATGAGCAGTTCTTC. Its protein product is CASSLRELPYNEQFF.

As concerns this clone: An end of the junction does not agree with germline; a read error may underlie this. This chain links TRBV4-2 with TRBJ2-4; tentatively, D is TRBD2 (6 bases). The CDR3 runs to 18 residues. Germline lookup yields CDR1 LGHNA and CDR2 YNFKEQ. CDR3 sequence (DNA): TGTGCCAGCAGCCAAGGACCCCTAGCGTCCATAGCCAAAAACAGTCAGTACTTC. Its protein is CASSQGPLASIAKNSQYF.

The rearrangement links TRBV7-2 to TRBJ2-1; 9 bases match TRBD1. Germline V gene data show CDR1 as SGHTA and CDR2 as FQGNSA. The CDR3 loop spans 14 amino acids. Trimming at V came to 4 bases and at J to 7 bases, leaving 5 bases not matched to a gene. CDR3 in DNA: TGTGCCAGCAGCTCCCGGACAGGGGAGAATGAGCAGTTCTTC. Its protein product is CASSSRTGENEQFF.

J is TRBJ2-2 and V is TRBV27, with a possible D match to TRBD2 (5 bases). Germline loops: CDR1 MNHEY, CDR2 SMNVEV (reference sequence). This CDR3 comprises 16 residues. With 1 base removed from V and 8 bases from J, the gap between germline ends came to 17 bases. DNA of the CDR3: TGTGCCAGCAGTTTATTCGGGGAGCCACGGGGAGGGGAGCTGTTTTTT. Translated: CASSLFGEPRGGELFF.

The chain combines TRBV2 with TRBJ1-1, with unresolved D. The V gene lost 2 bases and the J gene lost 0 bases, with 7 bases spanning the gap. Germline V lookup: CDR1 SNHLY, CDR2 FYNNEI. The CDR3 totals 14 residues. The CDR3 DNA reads TGTGCCAGCAGTGAATGGAGAATGAACACTGAAGCTTTCTTT. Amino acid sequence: CASSEWRMNTEAFF.

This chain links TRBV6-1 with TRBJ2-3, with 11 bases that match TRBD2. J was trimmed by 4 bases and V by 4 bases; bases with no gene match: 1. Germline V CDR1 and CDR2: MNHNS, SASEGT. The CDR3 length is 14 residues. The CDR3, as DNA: TGTGCCAGCAGTGCTAGCGGGAGGCCAGATACGCAGTATTTT. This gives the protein CASSASGRPDTQYF.

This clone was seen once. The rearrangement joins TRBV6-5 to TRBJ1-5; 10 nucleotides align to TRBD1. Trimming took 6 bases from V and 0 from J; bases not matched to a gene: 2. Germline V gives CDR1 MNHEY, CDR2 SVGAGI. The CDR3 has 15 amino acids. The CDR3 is CASRDRGTSNQPQHF. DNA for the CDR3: TGTGCCAGCAGGGACAGGGGGACTAGCAATCAGCCCCAGCATTTT.

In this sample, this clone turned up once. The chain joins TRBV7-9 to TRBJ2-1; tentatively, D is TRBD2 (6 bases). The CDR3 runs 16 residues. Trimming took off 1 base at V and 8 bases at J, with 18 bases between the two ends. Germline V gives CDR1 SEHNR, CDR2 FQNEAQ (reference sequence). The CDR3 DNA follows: TGTGCCAGCAGCTTAGGTGAGGCGGGGCGGAGATATGAGCAGTTCTTC. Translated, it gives CASSLGEAGRRYEQFF.

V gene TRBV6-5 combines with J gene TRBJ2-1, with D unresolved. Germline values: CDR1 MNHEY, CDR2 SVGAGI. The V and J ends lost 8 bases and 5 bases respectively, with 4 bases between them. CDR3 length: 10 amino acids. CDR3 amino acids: CASGHNEQFF. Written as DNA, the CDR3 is TGTGCCAGCGGCCACAATGAGCAGTTCTTC.

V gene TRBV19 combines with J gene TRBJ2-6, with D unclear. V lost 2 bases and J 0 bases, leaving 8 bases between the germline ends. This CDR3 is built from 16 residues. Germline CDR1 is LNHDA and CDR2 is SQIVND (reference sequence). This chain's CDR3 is CASSISHNSGANVLTF. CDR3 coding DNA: TGTGCCAGTAGTATATCCCACAACTCTGGGGCCAACGTCCTGACTTTC.

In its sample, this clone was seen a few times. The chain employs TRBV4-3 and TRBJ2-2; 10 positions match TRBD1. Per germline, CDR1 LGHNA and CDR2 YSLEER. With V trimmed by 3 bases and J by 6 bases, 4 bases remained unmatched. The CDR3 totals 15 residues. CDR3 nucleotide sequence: TGCGCCAGCAGCCATCCGGGACAGGGGTCCGGGGAGCTGTTTTTT. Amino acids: CASSHPGQGSGELFF.

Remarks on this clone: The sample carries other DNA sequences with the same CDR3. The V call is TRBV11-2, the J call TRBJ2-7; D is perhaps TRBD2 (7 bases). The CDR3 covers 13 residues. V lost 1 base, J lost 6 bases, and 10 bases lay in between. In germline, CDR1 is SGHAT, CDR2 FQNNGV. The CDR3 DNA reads TGTGCCAGCAGCTTAGTTAGGGGGGGCGAGCAGTACTTC. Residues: CASSLVRGGEQYF.

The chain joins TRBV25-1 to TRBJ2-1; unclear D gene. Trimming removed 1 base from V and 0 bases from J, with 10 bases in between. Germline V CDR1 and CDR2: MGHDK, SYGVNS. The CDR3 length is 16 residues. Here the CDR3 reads CASSELTSASYNEQFF. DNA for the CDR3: TGTGCCAGCAGTGAATTAACTTCTGCCTCCTACAATGAGCAGTTCTTC.

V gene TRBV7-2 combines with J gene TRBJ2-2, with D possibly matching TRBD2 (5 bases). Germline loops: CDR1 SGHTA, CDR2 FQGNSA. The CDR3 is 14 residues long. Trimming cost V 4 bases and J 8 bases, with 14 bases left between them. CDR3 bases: TGTGCCAGCAGCTCCCGAGGCGGGCGAGGGGAGCTGTTTTTT. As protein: CASSSRGGRGELFF.